This record looks at one T cell receptor beta chain sequence and its context. Its antigen is not known. These data originate in a study of cytomegalovirus exposure and HLA in healthy donors. Whole-study results and caveats: Three chains linked to CMV were shown in vitro to be specific for CMV antigens.

Germline loops: CDR1 SGDLS, CDR2 YYNGEE. The CDR3 consists of 15 residues. V lost 4 bases and J lost 2, with 13 bases in between. PCR employed 60 Vbeta and 13 Jbeta primers. The data were produced by immunoSEQ multiplex PCR, yet TCRdb's version contains in-frame clones alone and is incomplete. The data contain 120,000 or so clones, roughly 80% of them singletons. The chain couples TRBV9 to TRBJ2-1, with no clear D. The clonotype comes from a female donor in good health and CMV-seronegative. The sample taken for sequencing was PBMCs. The CDR3 sequence: CASSPYPSAYNEQFF. The CDR3 DNA reads as TGTGCCAGCAGCCCGTACCCCAGCGCCTACAATGAGCAGTTCTTC.